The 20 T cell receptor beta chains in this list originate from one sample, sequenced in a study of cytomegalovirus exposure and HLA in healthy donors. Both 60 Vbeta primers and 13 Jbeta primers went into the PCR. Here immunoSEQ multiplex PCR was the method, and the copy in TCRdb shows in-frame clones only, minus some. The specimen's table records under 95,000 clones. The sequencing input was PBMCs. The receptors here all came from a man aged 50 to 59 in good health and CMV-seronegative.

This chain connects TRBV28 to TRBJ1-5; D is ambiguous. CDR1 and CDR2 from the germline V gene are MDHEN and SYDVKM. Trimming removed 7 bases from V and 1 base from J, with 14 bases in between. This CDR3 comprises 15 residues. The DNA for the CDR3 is TGTGCCAGCAAAGTAGGAGGGATCAGCAATCAGCCCCAGCATTTT. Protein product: CASKVGGISNQPQHF.

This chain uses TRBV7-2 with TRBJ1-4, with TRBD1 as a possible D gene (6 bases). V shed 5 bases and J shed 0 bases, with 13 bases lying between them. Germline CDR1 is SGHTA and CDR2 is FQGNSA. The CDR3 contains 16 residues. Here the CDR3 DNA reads TGTGCCAGCAGCCCAATGGGGGGGCCAACTAATGAAAAACTGTTTTTT. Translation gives CASSPMGGPTNEKLFF.

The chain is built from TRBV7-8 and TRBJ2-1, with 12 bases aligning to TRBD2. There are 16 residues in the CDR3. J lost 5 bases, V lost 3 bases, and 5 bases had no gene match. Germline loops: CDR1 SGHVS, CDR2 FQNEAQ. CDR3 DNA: TGTGCCAGCAGCTTCCCTAGCGGGGGGGCGGACAATGAGCAGTTCTTC. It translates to CASSFPSGGADNEQFF.

Written as DNA, the CDR3 is TGTGCCAGCAGCCATGGGGACGGGACTAGCGGCACAGATACGCAGTATTTT. It specifies CASSHGDGTSGTDTQYF. The J gene is TRBJ2-3, the V gene TRBV4-2, with 10 bases identical to TRBD2. V lost 3 bases to trimming and J lost 1 base; unmatched junction nucleotides: 7. The CDR3 covers 17 residues. CDR1 LGHNA and CDR2 YNFKEQ come from the germline V gene.

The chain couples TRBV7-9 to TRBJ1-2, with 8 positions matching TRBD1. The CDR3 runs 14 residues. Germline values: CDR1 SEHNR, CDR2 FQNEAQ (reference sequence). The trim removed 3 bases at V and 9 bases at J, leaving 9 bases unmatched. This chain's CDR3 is CASSFIQGALRYTF. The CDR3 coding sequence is TGTGCCAGCAGCTTCATCCAGGGGGCTTTACGCTACACCTTC. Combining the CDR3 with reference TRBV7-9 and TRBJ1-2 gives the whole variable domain DTGVSQNPRHKITKRGQNVTFRCDPISEHNRLYWYRQTLGQGPEFLTYFQNEAQLEKSRLLSDRFSAERPKGSFSTLEIQRTEQGDSAMYLCASSFIQGALRYTFGSGTRLTVV.

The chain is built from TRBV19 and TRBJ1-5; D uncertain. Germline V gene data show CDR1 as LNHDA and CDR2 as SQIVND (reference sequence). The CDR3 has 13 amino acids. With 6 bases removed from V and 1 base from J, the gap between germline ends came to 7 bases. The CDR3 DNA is TGTGCCAGTAGCCTAGTCAGCAATCAGCCCCAGCATTTT. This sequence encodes CASSLVSNQPQHF.

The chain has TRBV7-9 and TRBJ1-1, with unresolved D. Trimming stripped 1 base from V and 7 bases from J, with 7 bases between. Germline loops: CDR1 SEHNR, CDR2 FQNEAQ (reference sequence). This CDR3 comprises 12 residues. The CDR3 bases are TGTGCCAGCAGCTTAGATATTAGTGAAGCTTTCTTT. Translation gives CASSLDISEAFF.

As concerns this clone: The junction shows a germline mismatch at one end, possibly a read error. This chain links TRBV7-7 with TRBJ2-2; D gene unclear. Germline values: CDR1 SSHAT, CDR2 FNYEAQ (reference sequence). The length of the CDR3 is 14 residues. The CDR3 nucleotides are TGTGCTAGCAGCTTAGAACAGAACACCGGGGAGCTGTTTTTT. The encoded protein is CASSLEQNTGELFF. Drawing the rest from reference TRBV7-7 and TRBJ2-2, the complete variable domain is GAGVSQSPRYKVTKRGQDVTLRCDPISSHATLYWYQQALGQGPEFLTYFNYEAQPDKSGLPSDRFSAERPEGSISTLTIQRTEQRDSAMYRCASSLEQNTGELFFGEGSRLTVL.

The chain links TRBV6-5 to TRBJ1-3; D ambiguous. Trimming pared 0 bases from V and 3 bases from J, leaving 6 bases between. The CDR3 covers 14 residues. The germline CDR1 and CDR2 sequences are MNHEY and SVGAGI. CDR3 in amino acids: CASSYSPVGNTIYF. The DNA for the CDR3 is TGTGCCAGCAGTTACTCCCCGGTTGGAAACACCATATATTTT.

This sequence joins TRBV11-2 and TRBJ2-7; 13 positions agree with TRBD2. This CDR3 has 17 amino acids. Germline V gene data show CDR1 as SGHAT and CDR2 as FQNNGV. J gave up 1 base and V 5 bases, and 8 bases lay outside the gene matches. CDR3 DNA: TGTGCCAGCAGCGGACTAGCGGGGGCCCCCCTTTCCTACGAGCAGTACTTC. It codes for CASSGLAGAPLSYEQYF.

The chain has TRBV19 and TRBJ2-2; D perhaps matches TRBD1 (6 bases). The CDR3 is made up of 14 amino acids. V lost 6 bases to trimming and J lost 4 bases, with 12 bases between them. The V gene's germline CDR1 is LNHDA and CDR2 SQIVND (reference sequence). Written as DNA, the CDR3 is TGTGCCAGTAGCGAACAGGGTGGCACCGGGGAGCTGTTTTTT. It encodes CASSEQGGTGELFF.

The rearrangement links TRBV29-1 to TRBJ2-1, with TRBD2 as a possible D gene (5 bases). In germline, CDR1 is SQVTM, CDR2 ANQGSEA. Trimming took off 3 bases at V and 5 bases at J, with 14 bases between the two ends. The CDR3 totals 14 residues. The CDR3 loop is CSVETGYPDNEQFF. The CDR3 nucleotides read TGCAGCGTTGAGACGGGGTACCCTGACAATGAGCAGTTCTTC.

The CDR3 reads CASSPGAGAYEQYF. Here the CDR3 DNA reads TGCGCCAGCAGCCCGGGGGCGGGGGCCTACGAGCAGTACTTC. The rearrangement joins TRBV4-3 to TRBJ2-7; tentatively, D is TRBD2 (7 bases). Trimming left V 4 bases short and J 2 bases short, with 12 bases between. Germline-derived CDR1 and CDR2 are LGHNA and YSLEER. The CDR3 runs to 14 residues.

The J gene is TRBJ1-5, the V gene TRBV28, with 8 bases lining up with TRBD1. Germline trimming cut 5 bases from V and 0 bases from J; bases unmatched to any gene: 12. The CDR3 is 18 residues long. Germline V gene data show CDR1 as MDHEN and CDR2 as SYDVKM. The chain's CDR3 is CASSITRQGTHSNQPQHF. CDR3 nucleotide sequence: TGTGCCAGCAGTATAACTCGACAGGGGACGCATAGCAATCAGCCCCAGCATTTT.

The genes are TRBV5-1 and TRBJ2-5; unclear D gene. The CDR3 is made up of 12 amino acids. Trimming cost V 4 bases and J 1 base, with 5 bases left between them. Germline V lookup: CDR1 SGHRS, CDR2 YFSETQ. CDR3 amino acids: CASSRGQETQYF. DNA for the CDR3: TGCGCCAGCAGCCGAGGCCAAGAGACCCAGTACTTC. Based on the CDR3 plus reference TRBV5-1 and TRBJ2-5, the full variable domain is KAGVTQTPRYLIKTRGQQVTLSCSPISGHRSVSWYQQTPGQGLQFLFEYFSETQRNKGNFPGRFSGRQFSNSRSEMNVSTLELGDSALYLCASSRGQETQYFGPGTRLLVL.

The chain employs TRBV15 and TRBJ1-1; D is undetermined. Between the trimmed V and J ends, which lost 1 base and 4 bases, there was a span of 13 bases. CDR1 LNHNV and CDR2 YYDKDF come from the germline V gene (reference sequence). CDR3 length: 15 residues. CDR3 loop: CATSRVGRSATEAFF. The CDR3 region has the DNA TGTGCCACCAGCAGAGTAGGCAGGTCGGCCACTGAAGCTTTCTTT.

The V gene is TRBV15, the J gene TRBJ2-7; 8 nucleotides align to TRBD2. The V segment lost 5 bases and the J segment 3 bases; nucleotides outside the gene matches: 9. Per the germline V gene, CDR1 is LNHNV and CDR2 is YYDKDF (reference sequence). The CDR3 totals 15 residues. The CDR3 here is CATSGPGLGIYEQYF. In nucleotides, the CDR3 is TGTGCCACCAGCGGACCGGGACTAGGAATCTACGAGCAGTACTTC.

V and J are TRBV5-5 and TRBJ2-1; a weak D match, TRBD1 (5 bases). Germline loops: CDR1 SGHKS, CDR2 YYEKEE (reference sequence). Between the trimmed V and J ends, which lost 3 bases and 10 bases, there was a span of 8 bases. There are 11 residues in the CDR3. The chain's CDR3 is CASSSNREQFF. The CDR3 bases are TGTGCCAGCAGCTCCAACAGGGAGCAGTTCTTC.

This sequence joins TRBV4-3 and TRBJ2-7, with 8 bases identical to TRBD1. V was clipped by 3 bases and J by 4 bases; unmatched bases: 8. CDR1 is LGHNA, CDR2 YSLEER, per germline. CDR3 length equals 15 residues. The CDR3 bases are TGCGCCAGCAGCCACCTGACAGGGGACCTATACGAGCAGTACTTC. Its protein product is CASSHLTGDLYEQYF.

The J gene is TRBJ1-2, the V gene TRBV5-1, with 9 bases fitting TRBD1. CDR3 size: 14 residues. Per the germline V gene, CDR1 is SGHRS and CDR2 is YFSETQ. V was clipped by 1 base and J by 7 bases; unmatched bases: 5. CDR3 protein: CASSLIQGAFGYTF. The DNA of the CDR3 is TGCGCCAGCAGCTTGATACAGGGGGCGTTTGGCTACACCTTC.